One sample yielded the 20 T cell receptor beta chains listed below, sequenced in a study of blood T cell repertoires in COVID-19. The assay was immunoSEQ multiplex PCR, and TCRdb's table has in-frame clones only and misses some. Of 55,000 to 70,000 clones in the sample, roughly 87% were seen once. The sample consisted of peripheral blood. These receptor sequences come from a woman of 80 years or more with COVID-19, enrolled during active disease.

The chain employs TRBV15 and TRBJ2-7, with D unclear. The CDR3 extends over 14 amino acids. Per germline, CDR1 LNHNV and CDR2 YYDKDF (reference sequence). The V and J ends lost 1 base and 1 base respectively, with 8 bases between them. CDR3 DNA sequence: TGTGCCACCAGCAGAGTCGACACTTCCTACGAGCAGTACTTC. This encodes CATSRVDTSYEQYF. Complete variable domain (other parts from reference TRBV15 and TRBJ2-7): DAMVIQNPRYQVTQFGKPVTLSCSQTLNHNVMYWYQQKSSQAPKLLFHYYDKDFNNEADTPDNFQSRRPNTSFCFLDIRSPGLGDTAMYLCATSRVDTSYEQYFGPGTRLTVT.

This chain joins TRBV4-2 and TRBJ1-4; D unclear. The CDR3 spans 20 residues. CDR1 and CDR2 (germline): LGHNA, YNFKEQ. V dropped 4 bases and J dropped 0 bases, with 24 bases sitting between them. This CDR3 is CASSRTSSGSPKATNEKLFF. The CDR3 DNA reads TGTGCCAGCAGCCGCACCTCCTCCGGGAGCCCCAAGGCAACTAATGAAAAACTGTTTTTT.

The chain joins TRBV10-1 to TRBJ2-1; possibly TRBD2 for D (6 bases). The CDR3 consists of 13 residues. V lost 0 bases, J lost 7 bases, and 7 bases lay in between. The germline CDR1 and CDR2 sequences are WNHNN and SYGVQD (reference sequence). The CDR3 protein is CASSESGGNEQFF. CDR3 DNA sequence: TGCGCCAGCAGTGAGTCCGGGGGAAATGAGCAGTTCTTC.

This clone appeared a few times. The chain recombines TRBV19 with TRBJ1-6, with 7 bases fitting TRBD1. The length of the CDR3 is 19 residues. Trimming took 5 bases from V and 0 from J; bases not matched to a gene: 13. The V gene's germline CDR1 is LNHDA and CDR2 SQIVND (reference sequence). CDR3 in DNA: TGTGCCAGTAGTGATTGGTCGGGACAGTGGAACTCCTATAATTCACCCCTCCACTTT. Its protein is CASSDWSGQWNSYNSPLHF.

V usage is TRBV19 and J usage is TRBJ1-5, with D possibly TRBD1 on 6 matching bases. The CDR3 consists of 16 residues. Germline assignment: CDR1 LNHDA and CDR2 SQIVND (reference sequence). The germline V and J ends were trimmed by 5 bases and 3 bases, with 17 bases remaining between them. For the CDR3, the DNA is TGTGCCAGTAGTGATGGGACACCTAGGGTCAATCAGCCCCAGCATTTT. It encodes CASSDGTPRVNQPQHF.

This sequence joins TRBV27 and TRBJ1-2; no definite D call. The germline V gene has CDR1 MNHEY and CDR2 SMNVEV (reference sequence). The CDR3 is made up of 12 amino acids. V was shortened by 5 bases and J by 7 bases, with 11 bases between the two germline ends. The CDR3: CASSPRVGGYTF. As DNA, the CDR3 is TGTGCCAGCAGTCCGAGGGTGGGTGGCTACACCTTC.

The rearrangement joins TRBV7-2 to TRBJ1-1; 7 bases agree with TRBD1. Germline values: CDR1 SGHTA, CDR2 FQGNSA. The CDR3 is made up of 15 amino acids. V lost 6 bases, J lost 2 bases, and 9 bases stayed unmatched. CDR3 DNA sequence: TGTGCCAGCAGTTCACCCCCAGGGGGTAACACTGAAGCTTTCTTT. Translation: CASSSPPGGNTEAFF. Variable domain in full (rest from reference TRBV7-2 and TRBJ1-1): GAGVSQSPSNKVTEKGKDVELRCDPISGHTALYWYRQSLGQGLEFLIYFQGNSAPDKSGLPSDRFSAERTGGSVSTLTIQRTQQEDSAVYLCASSSPPGGNTEAFFGQGTRLTVV.

A few counts support this clone. V usage is TRBV19 and J usage is TRBJ1-2, with TRBD1 matching 7 bases. The germline CDR1 and CDR2 sequences are LNHDA and SQIVND (reference sequence). V shed 2 bases, J shed 7 bases, and the junction held 10 bases outside the gene matches. This CDR3 comprises 15 residues. The CDR3 DNA sequence: TGTGCCAGTAGTATACGACAGGGTCGGGCCTTTGGCTACACCTTC. It is translated as CASSIRQGRAFGYTF.

J is TRBJ2-1 and V is TRBV10-3, with 7 bases matching TRBD1. This CDR3 is 16 amino acids long. CDR1 is ENHRY and CDR2 is SYGVKD in the germline V gene. V gave up 4 bases and J gave up 3 bases; unmatched junction bases: 9. The CDR3 spells CAISADRAGFYNEQFF. The CDR3 bases are TGTGCCATCAGTGCCGACAGGGCCGGCTTCTACAATGAGCAGTTCTTC.

This clone was recorded a few times. The chain couples TRBV19 to TRBJ2-1; 11 positions agree with TRBD2. The CDR3 is 14 residues long. The V segment lost 5 bases and the J segment 8 bases; nucleotides outside the gene matches: 5. Germline CDR1 is LNHDA and CDR2 is SQIVND (reference sequence). CDR3 amino acids: CASSSSGGFYEQFF. Written as DNA, the CDR3 is TGTGCCAGTAGTTCTAGCGGGGGGTTCTATGAGCAGTTCTTC.

J is TRBJ2-3 and V is TRBV10-3; 7 bases match TRBD1. CDR1 is ENHRY, CDR2 SYGVKD, per germline. The CDR3 sequence is 13 residues long. Trimming at V came to 6 bases and at J to 3 bases, leaving 3 bases not matched to a gene. The CDR3 bases are TGTGCCATCAGCAGGGGGAAAACAGATACGCAGTATTTT. Protein product: CAISRGKTDTQYF.

The rearrangement links TRBV28 to TRBJ2-5; D not resolved. Germline V gene sequence: CDR1 MDHEN, CDR2 SYDVKM. The germline V and J ends were trimmed by 3 bases and 9 bases, with 11 bases remaining between them. The CDR3 is 12 amino acids. CDR3 region: CASSFMGQAQYF. DNA of the CDR3: TGTGCCAGCAGTTTTATGGGCCAAGCCCAGTACTTC.

This clone was counted between two and nine times. The chain combines TRBV5-4 with TRBJ2-5; D possibly corresponds to TRBD1 (6 bases). Trimming cost V 4 bases and J 0 bases, with 10 bases left between them. The germline gives CDR1 SGHNT, CDR2 YYREEE (reference sequence). The CDR3 length is 14 residues. As DNA, the CDR3 is TGTGCCAGCAGCCACAGGGCGGACCAAGAGACCCAGTACTTC. Its translation is CASSHRADQETQYF.

The chain recombines TRBV19 with TRBJ2-1; 7 bases are a match to TRBD1. There are 13 residues in the CDR3. V lost 4 bases and J lost 8; bases outside the gene matches: 5. Germline-derived CDR1 and CDR2 are LNHDA and SQIVND (reference sequence). The CDR3 loop reads CASSTRQGYEQFF. CDR3 sequence (DNA): TGTGCCAGTAGTACCCGACAGGGCTATGAGCAGTTCTTC.

This chain uses TRBV29-1 with TRBJ1-1, with TRBD1 as a possible D gene (6 bases). The germline V gene has CDR1 SQVTM and CDR2 ANQGSEA. This CDR3 comprises 14 residues. V was shortened by 3 bases and J by 0 bases, with 11 bases between the two germline ends. DNA of the CDR3: TGCAGCGTTGACAGGGGTAAACTGAACACTGAAGCTTTCTTT. The encoded protein is CSVDRGKLNTEAFF.

The rearrangement links TRBV12-5 to TRBJ1-5; unclear D gene. V was shortened by 7 bases and J by 9 bases, with 13 bases between the two germline ends. The CDR3 totals 12 residues. Germline CDR1 is LGHNT and CDR2 is FRNRAP. CDR3 bases: TGTGCTAGTGTTTCGACCGAGGGGCCCCAGCATTTT. Its protein product is CASVSTEGPQHF.

CDR3 sequence reads: CASSIAGSVYGYTF. The CDR3 DNA is TGTGCCAGTAGTATAGCAGGGTCAGTCTATGGCTACACCTTC. The rearrangement links TRBV19 to TRBJ1-2; a weak D match, TRBD1 (5 bases). V was clipped by 1 base and J by 4 bases, with 10 bases between them. The V gene's germline CDR1 is LNHDA and CDR2 SQIVND (reference sequence). This CDR3 comprises 14 residues.

This rearrangement joins TRBV25-1 to TRBJ1-1; D remains unclear. Trimming stripped 4 bases from V and 5 bases from J, with 20 bases between. Per germline, CDR1 MGHDK and CDR2 SYGVNS. The CDR3 is made up of 16 amino acids. CDR3 DNA: TGTGCCAGCAGTGGCCCTCCGGGGAATTGGAGGACTGAAGCTTTCTTT. Translating gives CASSGPPGNWRTEAFF.

The rearrangement joins TRBV3-1 (or the pseudogene TRBV3-2) to TRBJ1-5; a weak D match, TRBD1 (6 bases). V was clipped by 4 bases and J by 2 bases, with 9 bases between them. This CDR3 has 14 amino acids. Germline-derived CDR1 and CDR2 are LGHDT and YNNKEL (reference sequence). This CDR3 reads CASSPRTGNQPQHF. The CDR3 nucleotides read TGTGCCAGCAGCCCCCGGACAGGCAATCAGCCCCAGCATTTT.

The chain uses TRBV3-1 (or the pseudogene TRBV3-2) and TRBJ2-7; 9 bases are a match to TRBD2. V lost 6 bases and J lost 6; bases outside the gene matches: 15. The CDR3 totals 16 residues. The V gene's germline CDR1 is LGHDT and CDR2 YNNKEL (reference sequence). In nucleotides, the CDR3 is TGTGCCAGCAGTCTCGGGACTAGCAGGGGACGGCTCGAGCAGTACTTC. This translates into CASSLGTSRGRLEQYF.